The clone carrying this TCR beta chain was counted a few times. Its antigen is not identified. This entry comes from a study of T-cell reconstitution after alpha-beta-depleted transplantation in children. Germline loops: CDR1 SNHLY, CDR2 FYNNEI. The CDR3 is made up of 15 amino acids. V lost 7 bases, J lost 5 bases, and 13 bases stayed unmatched. The TCRbeta library incorporated unique molecular identifiers. One entry per CDR3 protein results from TCRdb running MiXCR on the PCR reads. Of about 500,000 distinct CDR3 sequences listed, more than 9.5% are singletons. General observations from the study: Newly made T cells mostly supplied T-cell counts and diversity one year after transplant. Surviving recipient T cells and intrathymic progenitors accounted for some patients' high TCRbeta diversity at day 60.

V and J are TRBV2 and TRBJ2-7; 8 bases agree with TRBD2. The sample was PBMCs, mostly from graft donor cells, taken 180 days after TCRalphabeta/CD19-depleted stem cell transplant. The origin of this receptor is a female patient aged 2-9 years who had a stem cell transplant for aplastic anemia, so the T cells may come from the graft donor. This chain's CDR3 is CASMLGRGVLHEQYF. CDR3 coding DNA: TGTGCCAGCATGTTAGGGCGGGGGGTACTCCACGAGCAGTACTTC.